This T cell receptor beta chain was observed in a study of blood T cells in healthy people across ages. Study-wide points: Long-lived donors had more naive CD4+ cells and higher diversity than aged donors.

This clonotype was counted only a few times. Its antigen is undetermined. Combining a sample-barcoded 5' primer with a J-beta primer mix, a second PCR ran for roughly 7 to 12 cycles. Sequencing of every sample gave 2.5 million or more CDR3-containing paired-end reads. One entry per CDR3 protein results from TCRdb running MiXCR on the 5' RACE reads. The sample contains more than 600,000 distinct CDR3 sequences, roughly 25% of which appear only once. The CDR3 runs to 13 residues. Trimming cost V 6 bases and J 0 bases, with 8 bases left between them. In addition, the sample was reused for a study of T cells of mothers and their children. From that study: Relative to unrelated pairs, biologically related mother-child dyads exhibited marginally greater, non-significant overlap.

Sequencing used blood. This chain uses TRBV6-7 with TRBJ1-1; D is ambiguous. TRBV6-7 is reported as an ORF; its role is uncertain. This sequence was found in a boy younger than 18 in good health. CDR3: CASRYLLNTEAFF. The CDR3 coding sequence is TGTGCCAGCAGGTATCTCCTGAACACTGAAGCTTTCTTT.